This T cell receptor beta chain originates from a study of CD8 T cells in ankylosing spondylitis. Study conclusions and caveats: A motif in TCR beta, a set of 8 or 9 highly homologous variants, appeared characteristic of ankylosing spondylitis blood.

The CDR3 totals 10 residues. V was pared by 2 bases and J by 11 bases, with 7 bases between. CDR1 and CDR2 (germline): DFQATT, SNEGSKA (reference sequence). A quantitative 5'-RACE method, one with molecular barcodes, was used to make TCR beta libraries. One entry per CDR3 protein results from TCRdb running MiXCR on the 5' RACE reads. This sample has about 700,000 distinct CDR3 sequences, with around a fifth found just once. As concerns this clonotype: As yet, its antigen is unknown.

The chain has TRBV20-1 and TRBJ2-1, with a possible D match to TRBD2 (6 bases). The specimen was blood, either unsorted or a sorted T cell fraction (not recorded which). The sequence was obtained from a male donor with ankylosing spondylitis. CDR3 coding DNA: TGCAGTGCTAGACGGGGGAAGCAGTTCTTC. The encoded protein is CSARRGKQFF.